This passage covers 4 T cell receptor beta chains from one sample sequenced in a study of blood T cell repertoires in COVID-19 (dated by TCRdb to the early 2020s). Library construction relied on the immunoSEQ multiplex PCR assay. Held by TCRdb, this immuneACCESS table contains in-frame sequences only and omits some clones. Under half of the omission traces to an unresolved V gene where checked; the cause of the rest is unknown. Present in this sample are about 70,000 clones, roughly 84% of which were seen just once. The ten biggest clones cover approximately 10% of the sample. Sequenced input: peripheral blood. These receptors all come from a woman between 18 and 29 years old with acute or convalescent COVID-19.

V and J are TRBV5-6 and TRBJ1-1; 7 bases are shared with TRBD1. The germline V gene encodes CDR1 SGHDT and CDR2 YYEEEE. The CDR3 spans 14 residues. The trim removed 4 bases at V and 7 bases at J, leaving 10 bases unmatched. CDR3 in DNA: TGTGCCAGCAGCCCGGGACAGTTCCTGGATGAAGCTTTCTTT. The encoded protein is CASSPGQFLDEAFF.

The V and J genes are TRBV7-7 and TRBJ2-5; TRBD2 agrees at 7 bases. Germline V gene sequence: CDR1 SSHAT, CDR2 FNYEAQ (reference sequence). V shed 3 bases and J 2 bases; nucleotides not matched to a gene: 6. The CDR3 sequence is 15 residues long. The CDR3 loop is CASSLGGSLQETQYF. As DNA, the CDR3 is TGTGCCAGCAGCTTGGGGGGGTCGTTACAAGAGACCCAGTACTTC.

The chain is built from TRBV28 and TRBJ1-5, with a possible D match to TRBD1 (5 bases). The V and J ends lost 2 bases and 6 bases respectively, with 14 bases between them. CDR1 is MDHEN and CDR2 is SYDVKM in the germline V gene. The CDR3 consists of 15 residues. For the CDR3, the DNA is TGTGCCAGCAGTTTAGACAATCGGGGGATTCAGCCCCAGCATTTT. Translated: CASSLDNRGIQPQHF. Full variable domain (missing parts from reference TRBV28 and TRBJ1-5): DVKVTQSSRYLVKRTGEKVFLECVQDMDHENMFWYRQDPGLGLRLIYFSYDVKMKEKGDIPEGYSVSREKKERFSLILESASTNQTSMYLCASSLDNRGIQPQHFGDGTRLSIL.

The chain is built from TRBV7-8 and TRBJ2-7, with D maybe TRBD1 (6 bases). V lost 1 base to trimming and J lost 4 bases, with 17 bases between them. The germline V gene encodes CDR1 SGHVS and CDR2 FQNEAQ. CDR3 length equals 16 residues. The CDR3 loop reads CASSLDPRGQSYEQYF. The CDR3, as DNA: TGTGCCAGCAGCTTAGACCCCAGGGGCCAATCTTACGAGCAGTACTTC.